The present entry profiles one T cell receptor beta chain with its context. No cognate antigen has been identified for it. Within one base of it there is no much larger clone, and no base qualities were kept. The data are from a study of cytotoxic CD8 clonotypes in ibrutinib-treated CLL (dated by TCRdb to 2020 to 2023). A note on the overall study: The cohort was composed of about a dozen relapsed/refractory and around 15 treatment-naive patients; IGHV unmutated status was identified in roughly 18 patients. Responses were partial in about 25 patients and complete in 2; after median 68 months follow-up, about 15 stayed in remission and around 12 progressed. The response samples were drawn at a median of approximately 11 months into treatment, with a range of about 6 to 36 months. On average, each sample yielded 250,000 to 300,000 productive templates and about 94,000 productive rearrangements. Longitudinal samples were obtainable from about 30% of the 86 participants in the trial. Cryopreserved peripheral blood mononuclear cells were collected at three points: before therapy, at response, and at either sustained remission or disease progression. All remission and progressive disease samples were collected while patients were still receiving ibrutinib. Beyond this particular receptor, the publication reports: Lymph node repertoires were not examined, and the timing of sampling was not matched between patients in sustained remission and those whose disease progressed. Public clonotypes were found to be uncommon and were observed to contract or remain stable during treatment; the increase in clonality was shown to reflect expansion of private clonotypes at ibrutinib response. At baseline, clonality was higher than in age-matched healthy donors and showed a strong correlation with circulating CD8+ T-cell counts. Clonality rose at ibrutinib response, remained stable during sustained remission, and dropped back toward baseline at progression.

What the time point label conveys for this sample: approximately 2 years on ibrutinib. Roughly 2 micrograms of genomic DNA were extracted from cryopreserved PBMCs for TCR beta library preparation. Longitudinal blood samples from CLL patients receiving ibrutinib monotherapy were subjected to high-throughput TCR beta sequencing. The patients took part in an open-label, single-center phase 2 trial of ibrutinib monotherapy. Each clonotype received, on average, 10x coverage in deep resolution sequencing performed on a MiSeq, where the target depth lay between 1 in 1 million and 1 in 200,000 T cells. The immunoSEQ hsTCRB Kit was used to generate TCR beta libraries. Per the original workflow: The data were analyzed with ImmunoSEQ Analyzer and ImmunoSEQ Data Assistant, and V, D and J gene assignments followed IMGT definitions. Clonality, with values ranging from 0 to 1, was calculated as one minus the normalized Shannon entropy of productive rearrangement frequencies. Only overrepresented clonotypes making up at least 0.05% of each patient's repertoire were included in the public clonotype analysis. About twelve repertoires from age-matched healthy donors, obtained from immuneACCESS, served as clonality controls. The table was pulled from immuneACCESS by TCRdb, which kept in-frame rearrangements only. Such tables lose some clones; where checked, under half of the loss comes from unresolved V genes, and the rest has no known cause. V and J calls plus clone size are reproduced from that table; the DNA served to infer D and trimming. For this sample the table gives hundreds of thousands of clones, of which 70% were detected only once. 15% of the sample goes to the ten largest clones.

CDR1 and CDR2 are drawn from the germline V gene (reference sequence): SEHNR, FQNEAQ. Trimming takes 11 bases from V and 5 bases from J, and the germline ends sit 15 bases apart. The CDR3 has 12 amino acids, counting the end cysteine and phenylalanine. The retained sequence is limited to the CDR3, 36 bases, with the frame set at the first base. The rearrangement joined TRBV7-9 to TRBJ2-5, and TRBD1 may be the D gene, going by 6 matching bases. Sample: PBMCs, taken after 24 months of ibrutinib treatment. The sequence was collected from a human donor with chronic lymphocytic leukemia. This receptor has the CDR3 CAWGQGIETQYF. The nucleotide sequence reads TGTGCCTGGGGGCAGGGGATTGAGACCCAGTACTTC.